This T cell receptor beta chain was captured in a study of siplizumab effects on memory and regulatory T cells. General observations from the study: Major contributors to the alloresponse seemed to be naive T cells, which also appeared more diverse than memory cells. Suppressive function of proliferating Tregs from siplizumab cultures was not confirmed. A minor fraction of alloreactive clones, and no more, mapped to unstimulated subsets. Naive or memory phenotype was unassignable for roughly 75-96% of proliferating CD4+ or CD8+ clones.

V was trimmed by 1 base and J by 6 bases, leaving 14 bases between them. Germline loops: CDR1 SGDLS, CDR2 YYNGEE. This CDR3 spans 14 amino acids. Sequencing used immunoSEQ multiplex PCR; TCRdb keeps in-frame clones, though not all of them. This table holds fewer than 85,000 clones, approximately 95% found once. With regard to this clone: No antigen is known for it.

The chain links TRBV9 to TRBJ2-7, with a tentative D call TRBD1 (6 bases). Source material: CD8+ T cells sorted from blood. The sequence derives from a human donor in good health. In DNA form, the CDR3 reads TGTGCCAGCAGCGTAAGCCCAGAGGGGGTCGAGCAGTACTTC. This encodes CASSVSPEGVEQYF.